Each of the 17 T cell receptor beta chains below was sequenced from the same sample in a study of blood T cell repertoires in COVID-19. Sequencing used immunoSEQ multiplex PCR; TCRdb keeps in-frame clones, though not all of them. Of approximately 200,000 clones in the sample, about 76% are singletons; the top ten hold roughly 5.6%. The sample comprised peripheral blood. These TCRs come from a woman aged 40-49 years with COVID-19, enrolled during active disease.

This chain links TRBV5-4 with TRBJ2-5; 11 nucleotides agree with TRBD1. Trimming at V came to 0 bases and at J to 5 bases, leaving 6 bases not matched to a gene. The CDR3 loop spans 16 amino acids. CDR1 and CDR2 from the germline V gene are SGHNT and YYREEE (reference sequence). The CDR3 coding sequence is TGTGCCAGCAGCTTGGGTGGGACAGGGGGTCGGGAGACCCAGTACTTC. It translates to CASSLGGTGGRETQYF.

This sequence joins TRBV7-2 and TRBJ2-3; a weak D match, TRBD2 (6 bases). This CDR3 spans 15 amino acids. The V gene's germline CDR1 is SGHTA and CDR2 FQGNSA. Trimming removed 6 bases from V and 1 base from J, with 14 bases in between. The DNA for the CDR3 is TGTGCCAGCAGGATCCTAGCGTATCGCACAGATACGCAGTATTTT. Residues: CASRILAYRTDTQYF.

This clone occurred a few times. This rearrangement joins TRBV5-5 to TRBJ1-2; D is unresolved. CDR3 length: 12 amino acids. Deletions cut 0 bases from V and 4 bases from J, with 4 bases between. Germline V lookup: CDR1 SGHKS, CDR2 YYEKEE (reference sequence). In DNA, the CDR3 is TGTGCCAGCAGCTTGGCAGGCTATGGCTACACCTTC. Translated: CASSLAGYGYTF.

The J gene is TRBJ2-3, the V gene TRBV19; 10 nucleotides line up with TRBD2. This CDR3 contains 18 residues. Germline CDR1 and CDR2: LNHDA and SQIVND (reference sequence). The ends lost 3 bases at V and 5 bases at J; junction bases unmatched: 14. The CDR3 here is CASSIGSSGRGAVDTQYF. CDR3 DNA: TGTGCCAGTAGTATTGGCTCTAGCGGGAGAGGGGCCGTAGATACGCAGTATTTT.

This clone was found many times. Other DNA sequences in this specimen translate into the identical CDR3. This chain joins TRBV10-3 and TRBJ2-1; TRBD1 is a possible D gene (6 bases). This CDR3 comprises 16 residues. V lost 0 bases, J lost 0 bases, and 9 bases lay in between. Germline CDR1 and CDR2: ENHRY and SYGVKD. The CDR3 reads CAISESGGNSYNEQFF. CDR3 nucleotides: TGTGCCATCAGTGAGTCAGGGGGAAACTCCTACAATGAGCAGTTCTTC.

The rearrangement uses TRBV3-1 (or the pseudogene TRBV3-2) and TRBJ1-1; the match to TRBD1 covers 8 bases. CDR1 and CDR2 (germline): LGHDT, YNNKEL (reference sequence). V was clipped by 5 bases and J by 10 bases; unmatched bases: 15. This CDR3 is 15 amino acids long. CDR3 residues: CASSGTQQGVLAAFF. DNA of the CDR3: TGTGCCAGCAGCGGCACCCAACAGGGGGTTTTAGCAGCTTTCTTT.

The J gene is TRBJ1-1, the V gene TRBV10-3, with D possibly matching TRBD1 (6 bases). Deletions cut 0 bases from V and 3 bases from J, with 14 bases between. The germline V gene encodes CDR1 ENHRY and CDR2 SYGVKD. This CDR3 spans 16 amino acids. The CDR3 here is CAISESQGRLDTEAFF. The CDR3 DNA follows: TGTGCCATCAGTGAGTCTCAGGGGCGGTTAGACACTGAAGCTTTCTTT.

This clone has only one observation. The chain links TRBV18 to TRBJ2-7, with 12 bases identical to TRBD2. V lost 1 base to trimming and J lost 6 bases; unmatched junction nucleotides: 10. The V gene's germline CDR1 is KGHSH and CDR2 LQKENI. The CDR3 spans 17 residues. The CDR3 bases are TGTGCCAGCTCACCACGACTAGCGGGAGCGGTATTCTCCGAGCAGTACTTC. Residues: CASSPRLAGAVFSEQYF.

V and J are TRBV19 and TRBJ2-5, with 10 bases matching TRBD1. Losses at the gene ends were 5 bases for V and 5 bases for J; bases not matched to a gene: 11. The CDR3 sequence is 16 residues long. The germline V gene encodes CDR1 LNHDA and CDR2 SQIVND (reference sequence). CDR3 sequence: CASSLNPGQGRETQYF. CDR3 nucleotides: TGTGCCAGTAGTCTAAACCCGGGACAGGGGCGGGAGACCCAGTACTTC.

The chain joins TRBV27 to TRBJ1-5, with no clear D. Germline-derived CDR1 and CDR2 are MNHEY and SMNVEV (reference sequence). This CDR3 has 14 residues. Trimming removed 4 bases from V and 3 bases from J, with 10 bases in between. The CDR3 loop is CASSWAGINQPQHF. The CDR3 DNA sequence: TGTGCCAGCAGTTGGGCGGGGATCAATCAGCCCCAGCATTTT.

This chain uses TRBV6-5 with TRBJ1-2; TRBD1 matches at 8 bases. This CDR3 contains 13 residues. Germline CDR1 MNHEY, CDR2 SVGAGI. The ends lost 4 bases at V and 8 bases at J; junction bases unmatched: 6. CDR3 sequence (DNA): TGTGCCAGCAGTTTGGGACAGGCGGGCGGCTACACCTTC. As protein: CASSLGQAGGYTF.

CDR3: CASSFSSYEQYF. The DNA for the CDR3 is TGCGCCAGCAGCTTTAGCTCCTACGAGCAGTACTTC. The rearrangement joins TRBV5-1 to TRBJ2-7, with D unclear. CDR1 SGHRS and CDR2 YFSETQ come from the germline V gene. Deletions cut 2 bases from V and 0 bases from J, with 3 bases between. The length of the CDR3 is 12 residues.

The chain uses TRBV19 and TRBJ1-3; no clear D gene. V gave up 4 bases and J gave up 0 bases, with 10 bases separating them. CDR1 and CDR2 (germline): LNHDA, SQIVND (reference sequence). The CDR3 totals 15 residues. The CDR3 protein is CASSTAHSSGNTIYF. The CDR3 DNA follows: TGTGCCAGTAGTACCGCTCACTCCTCTGGAAACACCATATATTTT.

Regarding this clone: The sample carries other DNA sequences with the same CDR3. This sequence joins TRBV5-4 and TRBJ2-1; 8 bases fit TRBD2. Germline CDR1 is SGHNT and CDR2 is YYREEE (reference sequence). With V trimmed by 7 bases and J by 6 bases, 6 bases remained unmatched. The CDR3 sequence is 13 residues long. The CDR3, as DNA: TGTGCCAGCCGATCAAGCGGGAGCAATGAGCAGTTCTTC. Protein product: CASRSSGSNEQFF.

The V gene is TRBV27, the J gene TRBJ2-3; weak D call: TRBD2 (5 bases). V lost 5 bases and J lost 2, with 20 bases in between. CDR3 length equals 17 residues. Germline loops: CDR1 MNHEY, CDR2 SMNVEV (reference sequence). The CDR3 nucleotides read TGTGCCAGCAGTCCATTAGCCGCAAGAGGGATCACAGATACGCAGTATTTT. Its translation: CASSPLAARGITDTQYF.

V is TRBV7-2 and J is TRBJ1-6; 8 bases are shared with TRBD1. The CDR3 is made up of 16 amino acids. CDR1 is SGHTA, CDR2 FQGNSA, per germline. Trimming took 1 base from V and 7 from J; bases not matched to a gene: 6. The chain's CDR3 is CASSLGGGQGNSPLHF. The CDR3 coding sequence is TGTGCCAGCAGCTTAGGAGGCGGACAGGGCAATTCACCCCTCCACTTT.

V is TRBV14 and J is TRBJ2-5; TRBD2 is a possible D gene (6 bases). Looked up from germline, CDR1 is SGHDN and CDR2 is FVKESK. Trimming took off 2 bases at V and 5 bases at J, with 12 bases between the two ends. CDR3 length: 14 residues. This chain's CDR3 is CASSQLAVRETQYF. The CDR3 nucleotides read TGTGCCAGCAGCCAATTAGCGGTCCGGGAGACCCAGTACTTC.